A single sample is the source of the 31 T cell receptor beta chains below, sequenced in a study of blood T cell repertoires in COVID-19 (dated by TCRdb to about 2020). Library preparation was by the immunoSEQ multiplex PCR assay. What TCRdb holds here is the immuneACCESS table cut down to in-frame rearrangements. Part of the clones is not present; checked against another copy, under half of the missing clones reflect an unresolved V gene, and the others are unexplained. Across this sample there are 160,000 or so clones, with about 88% seen only once. Approximately 18% of the sample comes from the top ten. The specimen sequenced was peripheral blood. Every receptor here comes from a woman at least 80 years old with acute or convalescent COVID-19.

The chain couples TRBV7-2 to TRBJ1-2; 9 nucleotides agree with TRBD1. The CDR3 totals 15 residues. V gave up 1 base and J gave up 8 bases; unmatched junction bases: 8. Germline CDR1 SGHTA, CDR2 FQGNSA. CDR3 sequence (DNA): TGTGCCAGCAGCTTAGGGGGGACAGGGCCGCGGGGCTACACCTTC. Its translation: CASSLGGTGPRGYTF.

J is TRBJ1-2 and V is TRBV2, with a weak D call TRBD1 (5 bases). Deletions cut 3 bases from V and 0 bases from J, with 8 bases between. This CDR3 region has 14 residues. Looked up from germline, CDR1 is SNHLY and CDR2 is FYNNEI. CDR3: CASSEEGTNYGYTF. As DNA, the CDR3 is TGTGCCAGCAGTGAGGAGGGGACTAACTATGGCTACACCTTC.

This clone was seen once. V and J are TRBV27 and TRBJ2-7, with TRBD1 identical over 11 bases. CDR1 MNHEY and CDR2 SMNVEV come from the germline V gene (reference sequence). The length of the CDR3 is 14 residues. V lost 4 bases and J lost 6; bases outside the gene matches: 5. The CDR3 nucleotides read TGTGCCAGCAGTTACGGACAGGGGGCGGCCGAGCAGTACTTC. Translated, it gives CASSYGQGAAEQYF.

This clone was counted a few times. The rearrangement uses TRBV19 and TRBJ1-5; D is ambiguous. Trimming cost V 2 bases and J 3 bases, with 8 bases left between them. Germline V gene sequence: CDR1 LNHDA, CDR2 SQIVND (reference sequence). This CDR3 contains 14 residues. The CDR3 reads CASSILEINQPQHF. The CDR3 DNA reads TGTGCCAGTAGTATATTGGAGATCAATCAGCCCCAGCATTTT.

CDR3 coding DNA: TGTGCCAGCAGCCACGGCGGGGGGAGGGCCGAGTGGTTCTTC. As protein: CASSHGGGRAEWFF. The rearrangement links TRBV3-1 (or the pseudogene TRBV3-2) to TRBJ2-1, with TRBD2 matching over 8 bases. Per the germline V gene, CDR1 is LGHDT and CDR2 is YNNKEL (reference sequence). The V gene end was trimmed by 3 bases and the J gene end by 15 bases; junction bases not matched to a gene: 13. The CDR3 runs 14 residues.

There are a few counts of this clone. For the CDR3, the DNA is TGCGCCAGCACCGTTGGCAATACAGGGGCTGGAAACACCATATATTTT. The encoded protein is CASTVGNTGAGNTIYF. V usage is TRBV5-1 and J usage is TRBJ1-3; TRBD1 agrees at 7 bases. V shed 6 bases, J shed 2 bases, and the junction held 11 bases outside the gene matches. The CDR3 runs to 16 residues. CDR1 and CDR2 (germline): SGHRS, YFSETQ.

The genes are TRBV10-2 and TRBJ2-5; no reliable D call. This CDR3 has 12 residues. Per the germline V gene, CDR1 is WSHSY and CDR2 is SAAADI. Trimming shortened V by 4 bases and J by 4 bases, and 7 bases separated the two germline ends. The CDR3 here is CASSVRGETQYF. In DNA form, the CDR3 reads TGCGCCAGCAGTGTACGAGGAGAGACCCAGTACTTC.

The rearrangement uses TRBV27 and TRBJ2-3; 10 positions match TRBD2. The germline gives CDR1 MNHEY, CDR2 SMNVEV (reference sequence). This CDR3 comprises 18 residues. V was pared by 2 bases and J by 2 bases, with 10 bases of the junction left unmatched. CDR3 loop: CASSLRQKSGRDTDTQYF. The CDR3 DNA is TGTGCCAGCAGTTTACGGCAAAAAAGCGGGAGGGACACAGATACGCAGTATTTT.

This rearrangement joins TRBV27 to TRBJ2-6, with no clear D. From germline, CDR1 is MNHEY and CDR2 SMNVEV (reference sequence). V was cut by 4 bases and J by 0 bases, with 7 bases left in between. The CDR3 spans 15 residues. The CDR3 here is CASSYLSSGANVLTF. CDR3 sequence (DNA): TGTGCCAGCAGTTATCTGAGCTCTGGGGCCAACGTCCTGACTTTC. The full variable domain, completed using reference TRBV27 and TRBJ2-6, is EAQVTQNPRYLITVTGKKLTVTCSQNMNHEYMSWYRQDPGLGLRQIYYSMNVEVTDKGDVPEGYKVSRKEKRNFPLILESPSPNQTSLYFCASSYLSSGANVLTFGAGSRLTVL.

This clone was seen once. The rearrangement joins TRBV20-1 to TRBJ1-2, with D hard to call. Germline V gene sequence: CDR1 DFQATT, CDR2 SNEGSKA (reference sequence). This CDR3 contains 11 residues. CDR3 bases: TGCAGGGGAGTAGGAGACTATGGCTACACCTTC. This sequence encodes CRGVGDYGYTF.

CDR3 loop: CASSPTSSYNEQFF. The DNA of the CDR3 is TGTGCCAGCAGCCCTACTAGCTCCTACAATGAGCAGTTCTTC. The J gene is TRBJ2-1, the V gene TRBV28; TRBD2 is a possible D gene (5 bases). This CDR3 is 14 amino acids long. Germline V lookup: CDR1 MDHEN, CDR2 SYDVKM. V dropped 6 bases and J dropped 0 bases, with 9 bases sitting between them.

The rearrangement joins TRBV5-1 to TRBJ2-5; no definite D call. Germline V gives CDR1 SGHRS, CDR2 YFSETQ. The CDR3 sequence is 13 residues long. Trimming cost V 0 bases and J 3 bases, with 6 bases left between them. In DNA form, the CDR3 reads TGCGCCAGCAGCTTGGGGCCTGAAGAGACCCAGTACTTC. Its protein is CASSLGPEETQYF.

The chain is built from TRBV19 and TRBJ1-4; the match to TRBD1 covers 9 bases. Germline V CDR1 and CDR2: LNHDA, SQIVND (reference sequence). V trimming: 5 bases; J trimming: 5 bases; junction bases outside the gene matches: 6. The CDR3 has 15 amino acids. CDR3 residues: CASSATGTGNEKLFF. Written as DNA, the CDR3 is TGTGCCAGTAGTGCCACCGGGACAGGGAATGAAAAACTGTTTTTT.

V gene TRBV9 combines with J gene TRBJ2-1; a possible D gene is TRBD2 (5 bases). The CDR3 spans 16 residues. Germline V gene data show CDR1 as SGDLS and CDR2 as YYNGEE. V was shortened by 3 bases and J by 0 bases, with 13 bases between the two germline ends. CDR3 in amino acids: CASSERAVSSYNEQFF. The DNA for the CDR3 is TGTGCCAGCAGCGAGAGGGCTGTCAGCTCCTACAATGAGCAGTTCTTC. Using reference TRBV9 and TRBJ2-1 for the parts outside the CDR3, the full variable domain is DSGVTQTPKHLITATGQRVTLRCSPRSGDLSVYWYQQSLDQGLQFLIQYYNGEERAKGNILERFSAQQFPDLHSELNLSSLELGDSALYFCASSERAVSSYNEQFFGPGTRLTVL.

The chain links TRBV4-1 to TRBJ2-3; possibly TRBD2 for D (6 bases). Per germline, CDR1 MGHRA and CDR2 YSYEKL. This CDR3 spans 15 amino acids. V lost 5 bases and J 4 bases, leaving 16 bases between the germline ends. The CDR3 spells CASSSTGVPPDTQYF. The CDR3 DNA reads as TGCGCCAGCAGCTCAACGGGAGTTCCTCCAGATACGCAGTATTTT.

This rearrangement joins TRBV7-3 to TRBJ1-2, with 7 bases matching TRBD1. This CDR3 region has 13 residues. With 4 bases clipped from V and 8 bases from J, the junction kept 7 bases outside the gene matches. Germline CDR1 is SGHTA and CDR2 is FQGTGA. The CDR3, as DNA: TGTGCCAGCAGCTCAACCGACAGGGACGGCTACACCTTC. It encodes CASSSTDRDGYTF.

The chain has TRBV6-5 and TRBJ1-5; D may be TRBD1 (6 bases). The V gene's germline CDR1 is MNHEY and CDR2 SVGAGI. The germline V and J ends were trimmed by 6 bases and 7 bases, with 13 bases remaining between them. The CDR3 consists of 13 residues. The CDR3 sequence: CASSQQGGQPQHF. For the CDR3, the DNA is TGTGCCAGCAGCCAACAGGGCGGGCAGCCCCAGCATTTT.

The V call is TRBV5-4, the J call TRBJ2-3, with D possibly being TRBD1 (5 bases). Trimming cost V 4 bases and J 4 bases, with 7 bases left between them. Germline V gives CDR1 SGHNT, CDR2 YYREEE (reference sequence). The CDR3 runs to 12 residues. The CDR3 reads CASSPRADTQYF. The CDR3 coding sequence is TGTGCCAGCAGCCCCAGGGCAGATACGCAGTATTTT. The variable domain in full, with the rest retrieved from reference TRBV5-4 and TRBJ2-3, is ETGVTQSPTHLIKTRGQQVTLRCSSQSGHNTVSWYQQALGQGPQFIFQYYREEENGRGNFPPRFSGLQFPNYSSELNVNALELDDSALYLCASSPRADTQYFGPGTRLTVL.

The J gene is TRBJ1-5, the V gene TRBV19; perhaps TRBD1 as D (5 bases). CDR3 length equals 14 residues. Trimming pared 4 bases from V and 2 bases from J, leaving 9 bases between. Germline V gene sequence: CDR1 LNHDA, CDR2 SQIVND (reference sequence). The CDR3 sequence: CASSREGRNQPQHF. CDR3 coding DNA: TGTGCCAGTAGTAGAGAGGGGCGCAATCAGCCCCAGCATTTT. Based on the CDR3 plus reference TRBV19 and TRBJ1-5, the full variable domain is DGGITQSPKYLFRKEGQNVTLSCEQNLNHDAMYWYRQDPGQGLRLIYYSQIVNDFQKGDIAEGYSVSREKKESFPLTVTSAQKNPTAFYLCASSREGRNQPQHFGDGTRLSIL.

The rearrangement uses TRBV5-1 and TRBJ2-5; 13 nucleotides agree with TRBD2. From germline, CDR1 is SGHRS and CDR2 YFSETQ. The CDR3 covers 16 residues. After removal of 4 bases from V and 4 bases from J, the junction contained 7 bases not matched to a gene. The CDR3 DNA reads as TGCGCCAGCAGCCAGGGGACTAGCGGGATTGGAGAGACCCAGTACTTC. Encoded protein: CASSQGTSGIGETQYF.

The V gene is TRBV24-1, the J gene TRBJ1-4; 9 nucleotides agree with TRBD1. In germline, CDR1 is KGHDR, CDR2 SFDVKD. The trim removed 10 bases at V and 5 bases at J, leaving 4 bases unmatched. The CDR3 has 13 amino acids. The CDR3 loop is CATRGTGNEKLFF. The CDR3 coding sequence is TGTGCCACGCGCGGGACAGGGAATGAAAAACTGTTTTTT.

CDR3 residues: CAISRDRGNEQFF. The CDR3 nucleotides read TGTGCCATCAGTAGGGACAGGGGTAATGAGCAGTTCTTC. This rearrangement joins TRBV10-3 to TRBJ2-1, with 10 bases aligning to TRBD1. The V segment lost 5 bases and the J segment 7 bases; nucleotides outside the gene matches: 2. Germline V gene lookup returns CDR1 ENHRY and CDR2 SYGVKD. This CDR3 region has 13 residues.

The V call is TRBV4-3, the J call TRBJ1-2; D may be TRBD1 (6 bases). This CDR3 comprises 15 residues. CDR1 is LGHNA, CDR2 YSLEER, per germline. The V gene lost 3 bases and the J gene lost 4 bases, with 15 bases spanning the gap. DNA for the CDR3: TGCGCCAGCAGCCAGGCATTGGCAGGGGCCTATGGCTACACCTTC. This sequence encodes CASSQALAGAYGYTF.

The V and J genes are TRBV5-1 and TRBJ2-7; TRBD2 might be the D (6 bases). CDR1 is SGHRS, CDR2 YFSETQ, per germline. Trimming pared 0 bases from V and 7 bases from J, leaving 11 bases between. There are 13 residues in the CDR3. CDR3 amino acids: CASSLDYGGEQYF. The CDR3, as DNA: TGCGCCAGCAGCTTGGATTACGGGGGAGAGCAGTACTTC.

This chain connects TRBV30 to TRBJ1-1; a possible D gene is TRBD1 (5 bases). This CDR3 contains 13 residues. Per germline, CDR1 GTSNPN and CDR2 SVGIG (reference sequence). V was clipped by 3 bases and J by 6 bases, with 14 bases between them. CDR3 residues: CAWRLTGVAEAFF. The CDR3 DNA sequence: TGTGCCTGGAGGCTAACGGGGGTGGCTGAAGCTTTCTTT.

This sequence joins TRBV6-4 and TRBJ2-1, with TRBD2 as a possible D gene (5 bases). Germline V gene sequence: CDR1 MRHNA, CDR2 SNTAGT. This CDR3 has 14 residues. V was trimmed by 3 bases and J by 12 bases, leaving 18 bases between them. In DNA form, the CDR3 reads TGTGCCAGCAGTGAGCGGTGGGAGACGCCACGGCAGTTCTTC. Its protein product is CASSERWETPRQFF.

The CDR3 reads CASSLLAGELFF. The CDR3 DNA reads as TGTGCCAGCAGCTTACTTGCCGGGGAGCTGTTTTTT. The chain recombines TRBV11-2 with TRBJ2-2; D is uncertain. The ends were cut back, 2 bases at V and 6 bases at J, with 4 bases in the middle. The germline V gene encodes CDR1 SGHAT and CDR2 FQNNGV. The CDR3 covers 12 residues.

The chain uses TRBV18 and TRBJ2-7, with TRBD1 matching over 7 bases. V lost 8 bases, J lost 0 bases, and 7 bases stayed unmatched. From germline, CDR1 is KGHSH and CDR2 LQKENI. CDR3 length: 14 amino acids. The DNA for the CDR3 is TGTGCCAGCAATTCAGGGGGAAGCTCCTACGAGCAGTACTTC. Protein product: CASNSGGSSYEQYF.

The chain employs TRBV20-1 and TRBJ2-7, with D unclear. The CDR3 totals 11 residues. The germline gives CDR1 DFQATT, CDR2 SNEGSKA (reference sequence). The V end was cut by 4 bases, the J end by 1 base, with 5 bases between. The CDR3 spells CSATRSYEQYF. The CDR3 region has the DNA TGCAGTGCTACCAGGTCCTACGAGCAGTACTTC.

This rearrangement joins TRBV7-2 to TRBJ2-1; 9 bases are shared with TRBD2. CDR1 and CDR2 from the germline V gene are SGHTA and FQGNSA. V was clipped by 3 bases and J by 0 bases; unmatched bases: 12. The CDR3 covers 19 residues. CDR3 residues: CASSFFWDISGSSYNEQFF. CDR3 DNA: TGTGCCAGCAGCTTTTTCTGGGATATTAGCGGGAGCTCCTACAATGAGCAGTTCTTC.

V gene TRBV23-1 combines with J gene TRBJ2-7; 7 bases line up with TRBD1. TRBV23-1 is recorded as an ORF, its role being uncertain. The CDR3 loop spans 14 amino acids. Trimming cost V 7 bases and J 3 bases; bases outside gene matches: 9. As DNA, the CDR3 is TGCGCCAGCACCTCAGGGGGTATAGACTACGAGCAGTACTTC. As protein: CASTSGGIDYEQYF.